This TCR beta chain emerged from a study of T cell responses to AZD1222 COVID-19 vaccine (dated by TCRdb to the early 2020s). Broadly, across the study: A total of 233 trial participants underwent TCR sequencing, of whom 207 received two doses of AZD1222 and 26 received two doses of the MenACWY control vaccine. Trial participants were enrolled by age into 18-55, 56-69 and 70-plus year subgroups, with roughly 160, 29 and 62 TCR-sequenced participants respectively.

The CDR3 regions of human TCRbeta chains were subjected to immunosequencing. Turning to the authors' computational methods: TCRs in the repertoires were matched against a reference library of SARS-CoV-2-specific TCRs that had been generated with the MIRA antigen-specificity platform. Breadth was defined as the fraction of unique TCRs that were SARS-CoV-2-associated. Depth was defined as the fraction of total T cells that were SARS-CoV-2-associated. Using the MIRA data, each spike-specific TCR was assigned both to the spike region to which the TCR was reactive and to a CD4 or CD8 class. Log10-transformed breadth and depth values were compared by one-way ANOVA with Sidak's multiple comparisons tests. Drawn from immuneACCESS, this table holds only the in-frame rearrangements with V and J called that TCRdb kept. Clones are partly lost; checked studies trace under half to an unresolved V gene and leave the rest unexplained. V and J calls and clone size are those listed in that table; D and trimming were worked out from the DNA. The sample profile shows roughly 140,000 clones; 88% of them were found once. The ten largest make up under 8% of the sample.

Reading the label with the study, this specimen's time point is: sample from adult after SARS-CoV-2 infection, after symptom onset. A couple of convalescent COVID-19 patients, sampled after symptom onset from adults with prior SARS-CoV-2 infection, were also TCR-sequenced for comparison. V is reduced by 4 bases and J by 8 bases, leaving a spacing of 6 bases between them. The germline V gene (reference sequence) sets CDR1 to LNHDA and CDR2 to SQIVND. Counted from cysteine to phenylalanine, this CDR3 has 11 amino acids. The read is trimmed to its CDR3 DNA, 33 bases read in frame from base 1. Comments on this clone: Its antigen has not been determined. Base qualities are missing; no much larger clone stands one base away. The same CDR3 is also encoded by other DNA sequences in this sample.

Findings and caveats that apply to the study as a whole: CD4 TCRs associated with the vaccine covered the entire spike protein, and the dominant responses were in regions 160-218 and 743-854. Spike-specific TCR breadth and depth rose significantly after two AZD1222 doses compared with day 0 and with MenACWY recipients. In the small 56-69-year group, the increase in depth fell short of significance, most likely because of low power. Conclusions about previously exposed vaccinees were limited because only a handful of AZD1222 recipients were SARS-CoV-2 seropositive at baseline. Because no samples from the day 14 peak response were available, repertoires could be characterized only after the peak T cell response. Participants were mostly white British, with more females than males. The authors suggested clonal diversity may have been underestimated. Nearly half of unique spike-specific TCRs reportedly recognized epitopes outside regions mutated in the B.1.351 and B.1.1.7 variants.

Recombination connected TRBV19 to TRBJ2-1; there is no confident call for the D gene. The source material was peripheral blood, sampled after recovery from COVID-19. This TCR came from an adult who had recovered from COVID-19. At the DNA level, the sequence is TGTGCCAGTAGTAGGTGGGATGAGCAGTTCTTC. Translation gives CASSRWDEQFF. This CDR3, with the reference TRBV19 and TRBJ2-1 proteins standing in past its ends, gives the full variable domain DGGITQSPKYLFRKEGQNVTLSCEQNLNHDAMYWYRQDPGQGLRLIYYSQIVNDFQKGDIAEGYSVSREKKESFPLTVTSAQKNPTAFYLCASSRWDEQFFGPGTRLTVL.